Below, 32 T cell receptor beta chains from the same sample are listed, as sequenced in a study of blood T cell repertoires in COVID-19. The table came from immunoSEQ multiplex PCR; TCRdb's copy has only in-frame clones and leaves some out. The repertoire holds 270,000 or so clones, approximately 87% seen once, with about 12% in the top ten. Sequenced material: peripheral blood. Every receptor here comes from a woman under 40 with COVID-19, enrolled during active disease.

The chain combines TRBV6-1 with TRBJ2-3, with D possibly matching TRBD2 (6 bases). Trimming removed 0 bases at V and 0 bases at J, with 13 bases between. The CDR3 is made up of 17 amino acids. Germline lookup yields CDR1 MNHNS and CDR2 SASEGT. The CDR3 here is CASSEAAGTPSTDTQYF. In DNA form, the CDR3 reads TGTGCCAGCAGTGAAGCGGCGGGGACCCCTAGCACAGATACGCAGTATTTT.

V usage is TRBV6-6 and J usage is TRBJ1-6; 8 bases are shared with TRBD1. This CDR3 spans 14 amino acids. CDR1 and CDR2 (germline): MNHNY, SVGAGI (reference sequence). The J segment lost 15 bases and the V segment lost 8 bases, leaving 15 bases of the junction unmatched. DNA for the CDR3: TGTGCCAGCGGCTACAGGGGGGGAGAAACCCTCCTCCACTTT. It codes for CASGYRGGETLLHF.

The chain is built from TRBV4-1 and TRBJ2-7; 7 bases are shared with TRBD1. The germline gives CDR1 MGHRA, CDR2 YSYEKL. The CDR3 contains 15 residues. J was trimmed by 5 bases and V by 3 bases; bases with no gene match: 10. CDR3 in DNA: TGCGCCAGCAGCCATACACCGGGACAGCCCCACGAGCAGTACTTC. Translation: CASSHTPGQPHEQYF.

The V and J genes are TRBV19 and TRBJ2-4; D ambiguous. V was clipped by 1 base and J by 0 bases, with 10 bases between them. Looked up from germline, CDR1 is LNHDA and CDR2 is SQIVND (reference sequence). This CDR3 comprises 16 residues. The CDR3 sequence: CASSIVTGPAKNIQYF. The CDR3 nucleotides are TGTGCCAGTAGTATAGTAACGGGTCCAGCCAAAAACATTCAGTACTTC.

This sequence joins TRBV7-2 and TRBJ2-2, with unresolved D. The CDR3 runs to 15 residues. Trimming took off 1 base at V and 0 bases at J, with 6 bases between the two ends. CDR1 SGHTA and CDR2 FQGNSA come from the germline V gene. The CDR3 loop reads CASSLDPANTGELFF. CDR3 DNA sequence: TGTGCCAGCAGCTTAGATCCAGCGAACACCGGGGAGCTGTTTTTT. Filled out from reference TRBV7-2 and TRBJ2-2, the complete variable domain reads GAGVSQSPSNKVTEKGKDVELRCDPISGHTALYWYRQSLGQGLEFLIYFQGNSAPDKSGLPSDRFSAERTGGSVSTLTIQRTQQEDSAVYLCASSLDPANTGELFFGEGSRLTVL.

DNA for the CDR3: TGTGCCAGCATTTTTAGCGGGGTAGGAGGAGAGACCCAGTACTTC. It translates to CASIFSGVGGETQYF. The rearrangement uses TRBV2 and TRBJ2-5; 8 bases match TRBD2. Germline lookup yields CDR1 SNHLY and CDR2 FYNNEI. Trimming at V came to 7 bases and at J to 4 bases, leaving 11 bases not matched to a gene. The CDR3 is 15 amino acids.

This sequence joins TRBV3-1 (or the pseudogene TRBV3-2) and TRBJ1-1; possibly TRBD1 for D (6 bases). The CDR3 totals 14 residues. V lost 4 bases to trimming and J lost 7 bases, with 16 bases between them. Germline assignment: CDR1 LGHDT and CDR2 YNNKEL (reference sequence). CDR3 DNA sequence: TGTGCCAGCAGCCGCTCAACGGGACAACGTGAAGCTTTCTTT. Amino acids: CASSRSTGQREAFF.

The V gene is TRBV5-6, the J gene TRBJ1-6; 10 nucleotides agree with TRBD1. The CDR3 loop spans 18 amino acids. The germline gives CDR1 SGHDT, CDR2 YYEEEE. The V segment lost 2 bases and the J segment 8 bases; nucleotides outside the gene matches: 13. The CDR3 here is CASSLRTGAGTGDSPLHF. The CDR3 nucleotides are TGTGCCAGCAGCTTACGAACCGGAGCCGGGACAGGGGATTCACCCCTCCACTTT.

As concerns this clone: Other nucleotide sequences in the sample specify the same CDR3. V and J are TRBV19 and TRBJ1-4; 10 bases match TRBD1. The CDR3 sequence is 14 residues long. CDR1 and CDR2 (germline): LNHDA, SQIVND (reference sequence). The J segment lost 5 bases and the V segment lost 6 bases, leaving 3 bases of the junction unmatched. In nucleotides, the CDR3 is TGTGCCAGTAGACCGGGACAGGGGAATGAAAAACTGTTTTTT. Its protein is CASRPGQGNEKLFF.

This chain uses TRBV6-5 with TRBJ1-4; D gene unclear. The CDR3 totals 14 residues. The V end lost 4 bases, the J end lost 3 bases, and 9 bases lay between the germline ends. The germline gives CDR1 MNHEY, CDR2 SVGAGI. CDR3 coding DNA: TGTGCCAGCAGTTCACTAGGGTCTAATGAAAAACTGTTTTTT. Amino acid sequence: CASSSLGSNEKLFF.

This chain links TRBV11-2 with TRBJ2-1; tentatively, D is TRBD2 (5 bases). This CDR3 contains 13 residues. Germline values: CDR1 SGHAT, CDR2 FQNNGV. V lost 3 bases and J 9 bases, leaving 12 bases between the germline ends. CDR3: CASSFIRGSEQFF. The CDR3 region has the DNA TGTGCCAGCAGCTTCATCCGGGGAAGTGAGCAGTTCTTC.

The chain links TRBV5-4 to TRBJ1-2; 11 bases map to TRBD1. The CDR3 is 16 amino acids. V lost 7 bases to trimming and J lost 2 bases; unmatched junction nucleotides: 10. CDR1 is SGHNT, CDR2 YYREEE, per germline (reference sequence). CDR3 in amino acids: CASLGQGVKSNYGYTF. As DNA, the CDR3 is TGTGCCAGCCTGGGACAGGGGGTCAAGTCGAACTATGGCTACACCTTC.

This clone was detected only a few times. This chain connects TRBV28 to TRBJ2-7; a possible D gene is TRBD2 (6 bases). Trimming left V 6 bases short and J 3 bases short, with 18 bases between. The CDR3 is 15 residues long. Germline-derived CDR1 and CDR2 are MDHEN and SYDVKM. CDR3 nucleotides: TGTGCCAGCAGCCTGCGGGGAGTGAGGAACTACGAGCAGTACTTC. Translation gives CASSLRGVRNYEQYF.

Only a few counts were recorded for this clone. V gene TRBV25-1 combines with J gene TRBJ1-5, with D possibly matching TRBD1 (6 bases). The V end lost 2 bases, the J end lost 4 bases, and 12 bases lay between the germline ends. The CDR3 is made up of 15 amino acids. The V gene's germline CDR1 is MGHDK and CDR2 SYGVNS. The chain's CDR3 is CASSETGQANQPQHF. In nucleotides, the CDR3 is TGTGCCAGCAGTGAAACGGGACAAGCTAATCAGCCCCAGCATTTT.

This CDR3 is CASSPIGGGDLGNTIYF. The DNA of the CDR3 is TGTGCCAGCTCACCAATTGGGGGAGGAGACCTTGGAAACACCATATATTTT. This chain joins TRBV18 and TRBJ1-3, with D perhaps matching TRBD1 (5 bases). Germline values: CDR1 KGHSH, CDR2 LQKENI. V lost 2 bases and J 3 bases, leaving 17 bases between the germline ends. The CDR3 sequence is 17 residues long.

The genes are TRBV3-1 (or the pseudogene TRBV3-2) and TRBJ1-5, with D perhaps TRBD1 (6 bases). Deletions cut 6 bases from V and 7 bases from J, with 13 bases between. The CDR3 is 13 amino acids. Germline loops: CDR1 LGHDT, CDR2 YNNKEL (reference sequence). In nucleotides, the CDR3 is TGTGCCAGCAGTCGGACCAGGGGCCAGCCCCAGCATTTT. Protein product: CASSRTRGQPQHF.

V and J are TRBV4-1 and TRBJ1-1; D gene uncertain. The CDR3 totals 15 residues. Trimming took 0 bases from V and 3 from J, leaving 11 bases between them. Germline V lookup: CDR1 MGHRA, CDR2 YSYEKL. As DNA, the CDR3 is TGCGCCAGCAGCCAAGAAGGACTCTGGGACACTGAAGCTTTCTTT. It yields the protein CASSQEGLWDTEAFF.

The chain is built from TRBV4-1 and TRBJ2-1; TRBD2 agrees at 10 bases. This CDR3 spans 15 amino acids. Germline lookup yields CDR1 MGHRA and CDR2 YSYEKL. With 3 bases clipped from V and 9 bases from J, the junction kept 8 bases outside the gene matches. The CDR3 sequence is CASSQIAGGTPEQFF. The DNA of the CDR3 is TGCGCCAGCAGCCAGATAGCGGGGGGCACCCCTGAGCAGTTCTTC.

The rearrangement uses TRBV24-1 and TRBJ1-5, with unresolved D. Germline-derived CDR1 and CDR2 are KGHDR and SFDVKD. Trimming removed 3 bases at V and 3 bases at J, with 5 bases between. The CDR3 is made up of 13 amino acids. DNA of the CDR3: TGTGCCACCAGTGATCCCAACAATCAGCCCCAGCATTTT. Translating gives CATSDPNNQPQHF.

The gene calls are TRBV9 and TRBJ2-7, with TRBD2 matching over 10 bases. The CDR3 covers 15 residues. The ends lost 0 bases at V and 0 bases at J; junction bases unmatched: 0. Germline assignment: CDR1 SGDLS and CDR2 YYNGEE. The CDR3 nucleotides read TGTGCCAGCAGCGTAGGACTAGCGGGCTCCTACGAGCAGTACTTC. It codes for CASSVGLAGSYEQYF. Filled out from reference TRBV9 and TRBJ2-7, the complete variable domain reads DSGVTQTPKHLITATGQRVTLRCSPRSGDLSVYWYQQSLDQGLQFLIQYYNGEERAKGNILERFSAQQFPDLHSELNLSSLELGDSALYFCASSVGLAGSYEQYFGPGTRLTVT.

CDR3 coding DNA: TGTGCCAGTAGTAGCCGGGTCTTTTACGAGCAGTACTTC. As protein: CASSSRVFYEQYF. This sequence joins TRBV19 and TRBJ2-7; D gene ambiguous. The V and J ends lost 4 bases and 4 bases respectively, with 11 bases between them. The CDR3 loop spans 13 amino acids. CDR1 is LNHDA, CDR2 SQIVND, per germline (reference sequence).

This chain joins TRBV29-1 and TRBJ1-1; 7 nucleotides line up with TRBD1. The CDR3 sequence is 11 residues long. The trim removed 4 bases at V and 7 bases at J, leaving 3 bases unmatched. CDR1 is SQVTM, CDR2 ANQGSEA, per germline. CDR3 nucleotides: TGCAGCGTTGTGCAGGGGGATGAAGCTTTCTTT. Translated: CSVVQGDEAFF.

The rearrangement uses TRBV11-2 and TRBJ2-3; 15 bases map to TRBD2. The CDR3 sequence is 17 residues long. Germline-derived CDR1 and CDR2 are SGHAT and FQNNGV. With V trimmed by 5 bases and J by 5 bases, 8 bases remained unmatched. CDR3 sequence reads: CASSQIWTSGGGDTQYF. The CDR3 DNA is TGTGCCAGCAGCCAAATTTGGACTAGCGGGGGGGGAGATACGCAGTATTTT. Drawing the rest from reference TRBV11-2 and TRBJ2-3, the complete variable domain is EAGVAQSPRYKIIEKRQSVAFWCNPISGHATLYWYQQILGQGPKLLIQFQNNGVVDDSQLPKDRFSAERLKGVDSTLKIQPAKLEDSAVYLCASSQIWTSGGGDTQYFGPGTRLTVL.

This clone is a singleton in its sample. The CDR3 sequence is CASTPQGASGYTF. CDR3 nucleotide sequence: TGTGCCAGTACCCCACAGGGGGCGTCCGGCTACACCTTC. J is TRBJ1-2 and V is TRBV19; 9 bases fit TRBD1. With 7 bases clipped from V and 8 bases from J, the junction kept 8 bases outside the gene matches. This CDR3 is built from 13 residues. Germline loops: CDR1 LNHDA, CDR2 SQIVND (reference sequence).

This clone has just a few counts. The J gene is TRBJ1-3, the V gene TRBV3-1 (or the pseudogene TRBV3-2), with D unclear. Trimming removed 1 base at V and 4 bases at J, with 5 bases between. The CDR3 spans 13 residues. From germline, CDR1 is LGHDT and CDR2 YNNKEL (reference sequence). As DNA, the CDR3 is TGTGCCAGCAGCCAAGCCGGGGGAAACACCATATATTTT. Translated, it gives CASSQAGGNTIYF.

V usage is TRBV25-1 and J usage is TRBJ2-7; D remains ambiguous. There are 14 residues in the CDR3. Germline loops: CDR1 MGHDK, CDR2 SYGVNS. V was clipped by 0 bases and J by 2 bases, with 8 bases between them. The chain's CDR3 is CASSEYSVPYEQYF. The CDR3, as DNA: TGTGCCAGCAGTGAATACTCTGTTCCCTACGAGCAGTACTTC.

The V and J genes are TRBV27 and TRBJ2-3, with 8 nucleotides matching TRBD1. V lost 5 bases to trimming and J lost 2 bases; unmatched junction nucleotides: 9. Germline V gene data show CDR1 as MNHEY and CDR2 as SMNVEV (reference sequence). This CDR3 has 16 residues. The chain's CDR3 is CASSPGDRLYTDTQYF. As DNA, the CDR3 is TGTGCCAGCAGTCCAGGGGACAGGCTGTACACAGATACGCAGTATTTT.

DNA for the CDR3: TGTGCCAGCAGTTTAGTTTTCGATCAGCCCCAGCATTTT. It yields the protein CASSLVFDQPQHF. V and J are TRBV12-3 or TRBV12-4 and TRBJ1-5, with no clear D. Trimming shortened V by 1 base and J by 5 bases, and 6 bases separated the two germline ends. This CDR3 is built from 13 residues.

The chain couples TRBV19 to TRBJ2-3; a weak D match, TRBD2 (6 bases). The germline CDR1 and CDR2 sequences are LNHDA and SQIVND (reference sequence). CDR3 length: 14 residues. With 5 bases removed from V and 6 bases from J, the gap between germline ends came to 15 bases. CDR3 amino acids: CASSSRIGGDTQYF. CDR3 coding DNA: TGTGCCAGTAGTTCTAGGATCGGAGGGGATACGCAGTATTTT.

This sequence joins TRBV5-5 and TRBJ2-7, with D unresolved. The length of the CDR3 is 13 residues. Germline loops: CDR1 SGHKS, CDR2 YYEKEE (reference sequence). V lost 1 base, J lost 4 bases, and 9 bases lay in between. The CDR3 protein is CASSLTSRYEQYF. CDR3 DNA sequence: TGTGCCAGCAGCTTGACTTCTCGGTACGAGCAGTACTTC.

This clone appeared a single time. The same CDR3 can be traced to other DNA sequences in this sample. This rearrangement joins TRBV18 to TRBJ1-1; 8 bases line up with TRBD1. Germline V gives CDR1 KGHSH, CDR2 LQKENI. This CDR3 has 13 amino acids. Trimming took 3 bases from V and 4 from J; bases not matched to a gene: 1. The CDR3 sequence: CASSPTGGTEAFF. The CDR3 nucleotides read TGTGCCAGCTCACCCACAGGGGGCACTGAAGCTTTCTTT.

This chain links TRBV5-4 with TRBJ1-1, with TRBD1 identical over 8 bases. Germline trimming cut 0 bases from V and 5 bases from J; bases unmatched to any gene: 6. This CDR3 comprises 15 residues. Germline CDR1 is SGHNT and CDR2 is YYREEE (reference sequence). The CDR3 coding sequence is TGTGCCAGCAGCTTGGAAACAGGGGGTGAGACTGAAGCTTTCTTT. This sequence encodes CASSLETGGETEAFF.